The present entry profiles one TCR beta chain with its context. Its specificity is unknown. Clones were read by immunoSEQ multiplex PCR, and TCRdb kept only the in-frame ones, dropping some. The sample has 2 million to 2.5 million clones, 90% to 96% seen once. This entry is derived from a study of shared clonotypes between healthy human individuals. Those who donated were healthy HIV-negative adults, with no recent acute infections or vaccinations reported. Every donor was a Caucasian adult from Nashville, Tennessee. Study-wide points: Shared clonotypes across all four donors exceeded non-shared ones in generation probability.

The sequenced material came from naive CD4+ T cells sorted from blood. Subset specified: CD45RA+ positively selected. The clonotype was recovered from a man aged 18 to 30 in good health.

Here the CDR3 DNA reads TGTGCCAGCAGGGGGGGGGAGCAGTACTTC. Amino acids: CASRGGEQYF. The J gene is TRBJ2-7, the V gene TRBV25-1, with 7 bases lining up with TRBD2. Trimming at V came to 6 bases and at J to 7 bases, leaving 0 bases not matched to a gene. Germline V lookup: CDR1 MGHDK, CDR2 SYGVNS. This CDR3 contains 10 residues.